One and the same sample provided the 22 T cell receptor beta chains below, sequenced in a study of identical twins. MiXCR, applied by TCRdb to the 5' RACE reads, yields one record per CDR3 protein. The table lists around 1.7 million distinct CDR3 sequences, more than 30% of them singletons. The sample was cord blood. All receptors come from a newborn girl in good health.

This clonotype came up a few times. V is TRBV15 and J is TRBJ1-4; D not resolved. V lost 0 bases and J 8 bases, leaving 10 bases between the germline ends. This CDR3 has 14 amino acids. CDR1 and CDR2 from the germline V gene are LNHNV and YYDKDF (reference sequence). The CDR3 nucleotides read TGTGCCACCAGCAGAGATCGAGGGAGCGAAAAACTGTTTTTT. Residues: CATSRDRGSEKLFF.

V gene TRBV15 combines with J gene TRBJ2-5; a weak D match, TRBD1 (6 bases). Trimming pared 5 bases from V and 11 bases from J, leaving 18 bases between. The CDR3 is made up of 13 amino acids. Germline V CDR1 and CDR2: LNHNV, YYDKDF (reference sequence). CDR3: CATSGGLYNEQYF. CDR3 DNA: TGTGCCACCAGCGGGGGCCTTTACAATGAGCAGTACTTC.

The rearrangement uses TRBV20-1 and TRBJ2-1, with a weak D call TRBD2 (5 bases). Germline values: CDR1 DFQATT, CDR2 SNEGSKA (reference sequence). CDR3 length: 16 residues. The germline V and J ends were trimmed by 3 bases and 3 bases, with 18 bases remaining between them. CDR3 in DNA: TGCAGTGCTAGGATCAAAGGGCCTAGCCTCTACAATGAGCAGTTCTTC. Protein product: CSARIKGPSLYNEQFF.

A few counts support this clonotype. V usage is TRBV15 and J usage is TRBJ2-1; 9 positions match TRBD1. Germline trimming cut 4 bases from V and 0 bases from J; bases unmatched to any gene: 1. Per the germline V gene, CDR1 is LNHNV and CDR2 is YYDKDF (reference sequence). This CDR3 comprises 15 residues. The CDR3 DNA reads TGTGCCACCAGCAAGGGACAGGGCTCCTACAATGAGCAGTTCTTC. Its translation: CATSKGQGSYNEQFF. The full variable domain, with the rest looked up from reference TRBV15 and TRBJ2-1, is DAMVIQNPRYQVTQFGKPVTLSCSQTLNHNVMYWYQQKSSQAPKLLFHYYDKDFNNEADTPDNFQSRRPNTSFCFLDIRSPGLGDTAMYLCATSKGQGSYNEQFFGPGTRLTVL.

V and J are TRBV25-1 and TRBJ2-7; D assignment may be TRBD1 or TRBD2 (5 bases each). Germline values: CDR1 MGHDK, CDR2 SYGVNS. The length of the CDR3 is 13 residues. The V and J ends lost 8 bases and 1 base respectively, with 12 bases between them. CDR3 sequence: CASAGTGSYEQYF. Here the CDR3 DNA reads TGTGCCAGCGCCGGGACGGGATCCTACGAGCAGTACTTC.

This clonotype was counted between two and nine times. The chain joins TRBV7-7 to TRBJ2-1; perhaps TRBD2 as D (5 bases). This CDR3 has 13 residues. The V and J ends lost 6 bases and 6 bases respectively, with 12 bases between them. CDR1 is SSHAT, CDR2 FNYEAQ, per germline (reference sequence). This CDR3 is CASRKLGLNEQFF. The CDR3 coding sequence is TGTGCCAGCAGGAAACTAGGGCTCAATGAGCAGTTCTTC.

V usage is TRBV4-1 and J usage is TRBJ1-4; perhaps TRBD1 as D (5 bases). Trimming removed 5 bases at V and 13 bases at J, with 14 bases between. This CDR3 region has 12 residues. The V gene's germline CDR1 is MGHRA and CDR2 YSYEKL. CDR3 DNA sequence: TGCGCCAGCAGCTCGTGGATAGGGACACTGTTTTTT. This translates into CASSSWIGTLFF.

The chain recombines TRBV20-1 with TRBJ2-1; 10 positions match TRBD2. This CDR3 region has 15 residues. Per germline, CDR1 DFQATT and CDR2 SNEGSKA (reference sequence). Germline trimming cut 0 bases from V and 14 bases from J; bases unmatched to any gene: 13. The CDR3 protein is CSARDAPGTSVIKFF. The CDR3 bases are TGCAGTGCTAGAGATGCCCCTGGGACTAGCGTGATAAAGTTCTTC.

As regards this clonotype: The germline gene is not matched at one end of the junction; a read error may be the cause. This chain links TRBV6-5 with TRBJ1-2, with TRBD1 matching over 10 bases. Germline CDR1 is MNHEY and CDR2 is SVGAGI. The CDR3 covers 19 residues. CDR3 DNA sequence: TGTTCCAGCAGTTACTCGATTGACAGGACAGGGGGGGAAATTTATGGCTACACCTTC. This encodes CSSSYSIDRTGGEIYGYTF.

This clonotype occurred a few times. V is TRBV4-1 and J is TRBJ2-7, with TRBD2 identical over 11 bases. V lost 2 bases to trimming and J lost 4 bases; unmatched junction nucleotides: 4. This CDR3 region has 15 residues. CDR1 is MGHRA, CDR2 YSYEKL, per germline. CDR3: CASSQLTSGDYEQYF. CDR3 nucleotides: TGCGCCAGCAGCCAACTGACTAGCGGGGATTACGAGCAGTACTTC.

The V and J genes are TRBV5-1 and TRBJ2-1; 11 nucleotides align to TRBD2. The trim removed 4 bases at V and 10 bases at J, leaving 13 bases unmatched. CDR3 length: 16 amino acids. Germline assignment: CDR1 SGHRS and CDR2 YFSETQ. The CDR3 DNA reads as TGCGCCAGCAGCCCGACTAGCGGGACTCCATCTGGCGAGCAGTTCTTC. As protein: CASSPTSGTPSGEQFF. Full variable domain (missing parts from reference TRBV5-1 and TRBJ2-1): KAGVTQTPRYLIKTRGQQVTLSCSPISGHRSVSWYQQTPGQGLQFLFEYFSETQRNKGNFPGRFSGRQFSNSRSEMNVSTLELGDSALYLCASSPTSGTPSGEQFFGPGTRLTVL.

The V call is TRBV4-2, the J call TRBJ2-7; unclear D gene. This CDR3 region has 12 residues. CDR1 is LGHNA, CDR2 YNFKEQ, per germline. V lost 5 bases to trimming and J lost 3 bases, with 8 bases between them. This CDR3 reads CASSAIDYEQYF. The CDR3, as DNA: TGTGCCAGCAGCGCCATTGACTACGAGCAGTACTTC.

V usage is TRBV12-3 or TRBV12-4 and J usage is TRBJ2-3; D possibly corresponds to TRBD2 (6 bases). V lost 7 bases and J lost 0, with 11 bases in between. The CDR3 is made up of 14 amino acids. The CDR3 spells CASKEGMSTDTQYF. In DNA form, the CDR3 reads TGTGCCAGCAAGGAGGGAATGAGCACAGATACGCAGTATTTT.

This chain uses TRBV20-1 with TRBJ2-7, with TRBD2 matching 11 bases. V lost 3 bases and J lost 0; bases outside the gene matches: 7. The germline CDR1 and CDR2 sequences are DFQATT and SNEGSKA (reference sequence). The CDR3 spans 16 residues. The CDR3 reads CSARGLAARGSYEQYF. CDR3 in DNA: TGCAGTGCTAGGGGACTAGCGGCTAGAGGCTCCTACGAGCAGTACTTC.

This chain uses TRBV5-1 with TRBJ2-7; TRBD1 or TRBD2 may be the D gene (5 bases each). The CDR3 has 13 residues. Germline values: CDR1 SGHRS, CDR2 YFSETQ. Trimming removed 4 bases at V and 3 bases at J, with 11 bases between. As DNA, the CDR3 is TGCGCCAGCAGCCTCAATGGGGGCTACGAGCAGTACTTC. This encodes CASSLNGGYEQYF.

This clonotype was counted many times. This rearrangement joins TRBV13 to TRBJ2-1; 7 bases line up with TRBD1. V gave up 4 bases and J gave up 0 bases; unmatched junction bases: 6. CDR1 and CDR2 from the germline V gene are PRHDT and FYEKMQ (reference sequence). This CDR3 is 16 amino acids long. The DNA for the CDR3 is TGTGCCAGCAGCTCACAACGGGACAGCTCCTACAATGAGCAGTTCTTC. It yields the protein CASSSQRDSSYNEQFF.

The rearrangement joins TRBV10-1 to TRBJ2-3; no reliable D call. Germline-derived CDR1 and CDR2 are WNHNN and SYGVQD (reference sequence). Trimming took off 1 base at V and 2 bases at J, with 13 bases between the two ends. This CDR3 comprises 16 residues. As DNA, the CDR3 is TGCGCCAGCAGTGAGTTTCGGCTCCGGGCCACAGATACGCAGTATTTT. This codes for CASSEFRLRATDTQYF.

Worth noting for this clonotype: As the CDR3 is not closed by the conserved phenylalanine or tryptophan, this likely results from a read error. The CDR3 is CSVGHTPQETQYL. Written as DNA, the CDR3 is TGCAGCGTTGGGCACACACCCCAAGAGACCCAGTACTTA. This rearrangement joins TRBV29-1 to TRBJ2-5; D call uncertain. The germline V gene encodes CDR1 SQVTM and CDR2 ANQGSEA. Trimming stripped 4 bases from V and 1 base from J, with 10 bases between. CDR3 length equals 13 residues.

In its sample, this clonotype was seen a few times. The rearrangement links TRBV11-2 to TRBJ2-1; TRBD1 aligns across 7 bases. Trimming removed 6 bases from V and 6 bases from J; junction bases left unmatched: 8. The V gene's germline CDR1 is SGHAT and CDR2 FQNNGV. This CDR3 has 14 amino acids. The CDR3 loop is CASRTRYRGNEQFF. CDR3 bases: TGTGCCAGCAGGACCCGCTACAGGGGCAATGAGCAGTTCTTC.

This CDR3 reads CSARDVGYYEQYF. The CDR3 DNA is TGCAGTGCTAGAGATGTAGGGTACTACGAGCAGTACTTC. The chain joins TRBV20-1 to TRBJ2-7; no clear D gene. Germline V gene lookup returns CDR1 DFQATT and CDR2 SNEGSKA (reference sequence). This CDR3 comprises 13 residues. With 0 bases removed from V and 3 bases from J, the gap between germline ends came to 9 bases.

The genes are TRBV28 and TRBJ1-6; 7 bases match TRBD1. This CDR3 is 14 amino acids long. CDR1 MDHEN and CDR2 SYDVKM come from the germline V gene. Trimming at V came to 5 bases and at J to 7 bases, leaving 5 bases not matched to a gene. CDR3 bases: TGTGCCAGCAGTGGGACAGCCAGGAATTCACCCCTCCACTTT. This gives the protein CASSGTARNSPLHF.

A few counts support this clonotype. The chain combines TRBV5-1 with TRBJ2-1, with 8 bases matching TRBD2. Trimming at V came to 0 bases and at J to 8 bases, leaving 13 bases not matched to a gene. Germline V lookup: CDR1 SGHRS, CDR2 YFSETQ. This CDR3 spans 17 amino acids. This CDR3 is CASSLVGGDHLGDEQFF. The CDR3 nucleotides read TGCGCCAGCAGCTTGGTCGGGGGGGACCACCTTGGGGATGAGCAGTTCTTC.